What follows describes a single TCR beta chain. There is no known antigen for this receptor. Qualities for individual bases were not recorded, and no much larger clone is one base off. Each collaborating institution followed its own protocols to collect whole blood in K2EDTA tubes. For TCRbeta analysis, collaborators shipped samples as frozen whole blood, isolated PBMCs, or DNA extracted from either of those sample types. The source of the sample is a study of blood T cell repertoires in COVID-19 (dated by TCRdb to 2020 to 2021). In terms of the full investigation: Samples from collaborators originated in the United States, Italy and Spain and spanned both the acute and convalescent phases of COVID-19. The material from the prospective study consisted of cDNA or gDNA derived from T cells, B-cell-depleted T cells, or PBMCs. Subjects who had been exposed to COVID-19, were actively infected with it, or had recovered from it provided the deeply sampled blood TCRbeta repertoires that made up the dataset. Samples were obtained from the ongoing ImmuneRACE study (first 160 participants) and from 1,200 or so subjects provided by 6 global collaborators. Sample metadata almost always included a de-identified subject ID, COVID-19 status, age in years and sex. The repertoires were made available in a free public database intended to serve as a resource for research on the immune response to SARS-CoV-2. Where HLA class I and class II types were available, the types were taken from metadata supplied by the sample provider, not from assay-based typing. Study-level results and caveats: The amount of clinical and demographic metadata varied by source and participant and was provided uncurated.

V gives up 0 bases and J gives up 0 bases, and the segment between their germline ends measures 15 bases. The CDR1 and CDR2 encoded by the germline V gene (reference sequence) are LNHNV and YYDKDF. The CDR3 contains 17 residues, cysteine and phenylalanine counted. The entry retains the CDR3 DNA only, 51 bases that are in frame from base 1. TCRbeta CDR3 regions were amplified from genomic DNA using the immunoSEQ Assay, a bias-controlled multiplex PCR. In the authors' own workflow: Nucleated cell counts per sample were estimated from amplification of reference gene primers within the assay. Sequence reads were collapsed and filtered to measure the absolute abundance of every unique TCRbeta CDR3 rearrangement. Productive Simpson clonality was computed per sample as the square root of Simpson's diversity index over productive rearrangements. TCRdb limited this immuneACCESS table to in-frame rearrangements with V and J called. A share of clones is missing; checked studies link under half to unresolved V genes, and the rest is unexplained. The V and J calls and the clone size are those of that table, but D and trimming were determined from the DNA. In all, the sample holds 100,000 to 150,000 clones, and around 86% of those were seen once. The top ten constitute about an eighth of the sample.

The source of this sequence is a man aged 55-75 years with acute or convalescent COVID-19. Rearrangement joined TRBV15 to TRBJ2-7; 5 matching bases give a weak D call of TRBD2. Sequencing was carried out using peripheral blood. Here the CDR3 is given as CATSRDRSGPSSYEQYF. The DNA sequence reads TGTGCCACCAGCAGAGATAGGAGCGGACCGAGCTCCTACGAGCAGTACTTC.